The clone carrying this TCR beta chain was recorded many times. Its antigen is unidentified. A read error is possible here, since a much larger clone lies one base away. The data were obtained in a study of regulatory T cells in long-lasting Graves disease. For the study at large: To qualify as persistent, Graves' disease required over 5 years of antithyroid drugs with positive TSH receptor antibodies.

To make TCR beta libraries, researchers used iRepertoire HTBI primers and Arm-PCR of CDR3 regions. TCRdb reprocessed the multiplex PCR reads with MiXCR, giving one entry per CDR3 protein. The table records approximately 690,000 distinct CDR3 sequences, about 32% of them present only once. Study-level points and caveats: Sharing of public clonotypes was greater in persistent patients (about 2,700) than in new patients (about 970).

Time point reported: persistent/refractory GD, antithyroid drugs over 5 years with positive TRAb. Isolated PBMC RNA provided the starting material for the TCR library. Enrollment of patients was through an endocrinology department in Xi'an, China. This sequence originates from a female donor with Graves disease. The sequencing here drew on peripheral blood mononuclear cells (PBMCs), taken when the disease was refractory, from a patient treated with antithyroid drugs.

The CDR3 protein is CASRGTNYGYTF. CDR3 nucleotides: TGTGCCAGCAGGGGGACTAACTATGGCTACACCTTC. The chain uses TRBV27 and TRBJ1-2; no definite D call. The ends were cut back, 6 bases at V and 0 bases at J, with 5 bases in the middle. The CDR3 sequence is 12 residues long. Germline V lookup: CDR1 MNHEY, CDR2 SMNVEV (reference sequence).